Presented here are 12 T cell receptor beta chains from one specimen sequenced in a study of T cell changes during pregnancy in multiple sclerosis. This table comes from immunoSEQ multiplex PCR, and its TCRdb copy is limited to in-frame clones, with some not included. The sample records just over 35,000 clones, roughly 93% being singletons. The starting material was CD4+ T cells from peripheral blood mononuclear cells, obtained in the first trimester of pregnancy. These TCRs come from a female donor with multiple sclerosis, enrolled in a pregnancy study.

The chain is built from TRBV6-5 and TRBJ1-1, with D possibly being TRBD1 (6 bases). Germline CDR1 reads MNHEY; CDR2 reads SVGAGI. The length of the CDR3 is 16 residues. The germline V and J ends were trimmed by 2 bases and 2 bases, with 15 bases remaining between them. CDR3 coding DNA: TGTGCCAGCAGTTACCGTCTGCGGGGGCTAAACACTGAAGCTTTCTTT. Its translation is CASSYRLRGLNTEAFF.

The CDR3 is CASSPDRGYGYTF. CDR3 in DNA: TGTGCCAGCTCACCTGACAGGGGATATGGCTACACCTTC. The V gene is TRBV18, the J gene TRBJ1-2; TRBD1 matches at 8 bases. The junction had 2 bases not matched to a gene; V was cut back by 3 bases and J by 5 bases. Per germline, CDR1 KGHSH and CDR2 LQKENI. This CDR3 has 13 amino acids.

V and J are TRBV7-6 and TRBJ2-3; D may be TRBD2 (5 bases). Trimming took 5 bases from V and 0 from J, leaving 15 bases between them. Germline assignment: CDR1 SGHVS and CDR2 FNYEAQ. The CDR3 is 16 amino acids. CDR3 sequence reads: CASSPPGSRSTDTQYF. The CDR3 nucleotides are TGTGCCAGCAGCCCGCCGGGGAGCCGGAGCACAGATACGCAGTATTTT.

The count of this clone is one. The V call is TRBV19, the J call TRBJ2-7; a weak D match, TRBD2 (7 bases). V was clipped by 6 bases and J by 4 bases, with 13 bases between them. In germline, CDR1 is LNHDA, CDR2 SQIVND (reference sequence). This CDR3 region has 13 residues. CDR3 bases: TGTGCCAGTAGCCTTAGGGGGGGTTACGAGCAGTACTTC. Translated, it gives CASSLRGGYEQYF.

The chain couples TRBV7-3 to TRBJ1-1, with TRBD1 matching over 8 bases. The CDR3 runs to 13 residues. The germline V gene has CDR1 SGHTA and CDR2 FQGTGA. V gave up 2 bases and J gave up 5 bases; unmatched junction bases: 1. This chain's CDR3 is CASSLDRGTEAFF. The CDR3 DNA is TGTGCCAGCAGCTTAGACAGGGGAACTGAAGCTTTCTTT.

This clone was seen only once. V and J are TRBV6-4 and TRBJ2-2, with 8 positions matching TRBD1. CDR3 length: 19 amino acids. Germline V gene sequence: CDR1 MRHNA, CDR2 SNTAGT. The V and J ends lost 3 bases and 1 base, in that order; junction bases with no gene match: 13. CDR3 region: CASSDSSRGQGRNTGELFF. In DNA, the CDR3 is TGTGCCAGCAGTGATTCTTCCAGGGGGCAAGGAAGGAACACCGGGGAGCTGTTTTTT.

V and J are TRBV7-2 and TRBJ1-2, with a weak D call TRBD1 (6 bases). The V end was cut by 2 bases, the J end by 2 bases, with 9 bases between. The CDR3 has 14 residues. Germline V gene data show CDR1 as SGHTA and CDR2 as FQGNSA. For the CDR3, the DNA is TGTGCCAGCAGCTTAACCCAGGGGAACTATGGCTACACCTTC. Encoded protein: CASSLTQGNYGYTF. The full variable domain, completed using reference TRBV7-2 and TRBJ1-2, is GAGVSQSPSNKVTEKGKDVELRCDPISGHTALYWYRQSLGQGLEFLIYFQGNSAPDKSGLPSDRFSAERTGGSVSTLTIQRTQQEDSAVYLCASSLTQGNYGYTFGSGTRLTVV.

The V and J genes are TRBV5-1 and TRBJ2-1; 15 bases line up with TRBD2. V lost 0 bases to trimming and J lost 1 base; unmatched junction nucleotides: 5. Germline V lookup: CDR1 SGHRS, CDR2 YFSETQ. CDR3 length: 19 residues. CDR3 nucleotide sequence: TGCGCCAGCAGCTTGGCCTGGGGACTAGCGGGAGGATCCTACAATGAGCAGTTCTTC. Its translation is CASSLAWGLAGGSYNEQFF.

The rearrangement joins TRBV18 to TRBJ1-1, with 9 bases lining up with TRBD1. Germline CDR1 is KGHSH and CDR2 is LQKENI. This CDR3 has 14 amino acids. The V gene end was trimmed by 10 bases and the J gene end by 6 bases; junction bases not matched to a gene: 12. CDR3: CATIREDRGSEAFF. DNA of the CDR3: TGTGCCACCATCAGAGAGGACAGGGGATCTGAAGCTTTCTTT.

This clone has a single count. The genes are TRBV7-3 and TRBJ2-5; D uncertain. V was cut by 5 bases and J by 0 bases, with 13 bases left in between. This CDR3 region has 15 residues. Germline lookup yields CDR1 SGHTA and CDR2 FQGTGA. For the CDR3, the DNA is TGTGCCAGCAGCCCCACGGCCGACTACCAAGAGACCCAGTACTTC. Protein sequence: CASSPTADYQETQYF. The complete variable domain, with remaining parts taken from reference TRBV7-3 and TRBJ2-5, reads GAGVSQTPSNKVTEKGKYVELRCDPISGHTALYWYRQSLGQGPEFLIYFQGTGAADDSGLPNDRFFAVRPEGSVSTLKIQRTERGDSAVYLCASSPTADYQETQYFGPGTRLLVL.

The table lists this clone with a count of one. The chain combines TRBV6-6 with TRBJ2-7, with D possibly TRBD1 on 5 matching bases. From germline, CDR1 is MNHNY and CDR2 SVGAGI (reference sequence). The V gene lost 5 bases and the J gene lost 3 bases, with 5 bases spanning the gap. The CDR3 is made up of 11 amino acids. The CDR3 DNA sequence: TGTGCCAGCAGTACAGGCTACGAGCAGTACTTC. As protein: CASSTGYEQYF.

The rearrangement links TRBV7-7 to TRBJ2-2; TRBD1 might be the D (5 bases). Trimming stripped 5 bases from V and 2 bases from J, with 9 bases between. Germline V gene data show CDR1 as SSHAT and CDR2 as FNYEAQ (reference sequence). The CDR3 is 14 residues long. In DNA form, the CDR3 reads TGTGCCAGCAGCCTCAGGGTAAACACCGGGGAGCTGTTTTTT. Protein: CASSLRVNTGELFF.